Listed below are T cell receptor beta chains from one sample, sequenced in a study of cytomegalovirus exposure and HLA in healthy donors. Method: immunoSEQ multiplex PCR; TCRdb's copy keeps in-frame clones and lacks some. The sample yields over 150,000 clones, roughly 87% seen once. What was sequenced was PBMCs. These receptors originate from a girl under three years old in good health and CMV-seronegative. CDR3s include the opening cysteine and the closing phenylalanine or tryptophan. The order of the fields is D gene, J gene, clone size, V gene, CDR3 DNA, CDR3 protein. The D gene is left open where the match is weak. Clone size, where shown, is once, few, many, or a class for clones that have expanded.

D gene: -; J gene: TRBJ2-3; clone size: -; V gene: TRBV6-1; CDR3 DNA: TGTGCCAGCAGCCTGGGCTTCCCTGTAGATACGCAGTATTTT; CDR3 protein: CASSLGFPVDTQYF
D gene: TRBD1; J gene: TRBJ1-5; clone size: few; V gene: TRBV30; CDR3 DNA: TGTGCCTACGACAGGGGGCCGCCCCTGGGCAATCAGCCCCAGCATTTT; CDR3 protein: CAYDRGPPLGNQPQHF
D gene: -; J gene: TRBJ1-5; clone size: -; V gene: TRBV5-6; CDR3 DNA: TGTGCCAGCAGCTTGGGGAGAGACAATCAGCCCCAGCATTTT; CDR3 protein: CASSLGRDNQPQHF
D gene: TRBD1; J gene: TRBJ1-1; clone size: -; V gene: TRBV18; CDR3 DNA: TGTGCCAGCTCTCCTCAGGACAGGGGGTTAGGGAACACTGAAGCTTTCTTT; CDR3 protein: CASSPQDRGLGNTEAFF
D gene: TRBD1; J gene: TRBJ2-7; clone size: -; V gene: TRBV5-8; CDR3 DNA: TGTGCCAGCAGCTTGTTGTCGTCGACAGGGACCCACGAGCAGTACTTC; CDR3 protein: CASSLLSSTGTHEQYF
D gene: TRBD2; J gene: TRBJ2-7; clone size: -; V gene: TRBV4-2; CDR3 DNA: TGTGCCAGCAGCCAGTCGGGAGGGAGTATGTACGAGCAGTACTTC; CDR3 protein: CASSQSGGSMYEQYF
D gene: TRBD2; J gene: TRBJ2-3; clone size: -; V gene: TRBV30; CDR3 DNA: TGTGCCTGGAGTCCGGGACTATCTCTCACAGATACGCAGTATTTT; CDR3 protein: CAWSPGLSLTDTQYF
D gene: -; J gene: TRBJ2-5; clone size: -; V gene: TRBV4-1; CDR3 DNA: TGCGCCAGCAGCCAAGTTGCCCGGGAGACCCAGTACTTC; CDR3 protein: CASSQVARETQYF
D gene: -; J gene: TRBJ2-5; clone size: -; V gene: TRBV7-2; CDR3 DNA: TGTGCCAGCAGCCCCCCTCGACGGGAAGAGACCCAGTACTTC; CDR3 protein: CASSPPRREETQYF
D gene: TRBD1; J gene: TRBJ2-7; clone size: once; V gene: TRBV10-1; CDR3 DNA: TGCGCCAGCAGTGGGGACAGACGGTACGAGCAGTACTTC; CDR3 protein: CASSGDRRYEQYF
D gene: -; J gene: TRBJ2-2; clone size: once; V gene: TRBV7-2; CDR3 DNA: TGTGCCAGCAGCTTAGCCGTCCTAGCCACCGGGGAGCTGTTTTTT; CDR3 protein: CASSLAVLATGELFF
D gene: TRBD1; J gene: TRBJ1-5; clone size: -; V gene: TRBV6-5; CDR3 DNA: TGTGCCAGCAGTTTAGTGACAGGGGATCAGCCCCAGCATTTT; CDR3 protein: CASSLVTGDQPQHF
D gene: -; J gene: TRBJ2-3; clone size: -; V gene: TRBV6-5; CDR3 DNA: TGTGCCAGCAGTTATCGGGGTATCAACACAGATACGCAGTATTTT; CDR3 protein: CASSYRGINTDTQYF
D gene: -; J gene: TRBJ2-5; clone size: -; V gene: TRBV9; CDR3 DNA: TGTGCCAGCAGCGTAGCGGGAGAAGGAGAGACCCAGTACTTC; CDR3 protein: CASSVAGEGETQYF
D gene: TRBD1; J gene: TRBJ1-2; clone size: -; V gene: TRBV7-2; CDR3 DNA: TGTGCCAGCAGTTTAGGACAGGTGAGCCGGGGATATGGCTACACCTTC; CDR3 protein: CASSLGQVSRGYGYTF
D gene: -; J gene: TRBJ1-6; clone size: -; V gene: TRBV5-1; CDR3 DNA: TGCGCCAGCAGCTTGGGGAATCGTTGGGGTTCGGGAAATTCACCCCTCCACTTT; CDR3 protein: CASSLGNRWGSGNSPLHF
D gene: -; J gene: TRBJ2-3; clone size: -; V gene: TRBV4-2; CDR3 DNA: TGTGCCAGCAGCCCATCTCGGGATACGCAGTATTTT; CDR3 protein: CASSPSRDTQYF